The rows below give T cell receptor beta chains drawn from one sample of a study of beta chain features in type 1 diabetes. The protocol was immunoSEQ multiplex PCR, while the TCRdb copy is restricted to in-frame clones and leaves out a portion. The sample lists over 600,000 clones; 9.5% to 15% were seen once. The specimen was naive CD4+ T cells from blood. All receptors derive from a young man with type 1 diabetes. Each CDR3 is given with its conserved first and last residue. D genes are given only for firm matches. Only part of the rows carry a size: once, few, many, or a class if the clone is expanded.

V gene	clone size	J gene	D gene	CDR3 DNA	CDR3 protein
TRBV7-2	few	TRBJ1-5	.	TGTGCCAGCAGCTTAGGGCGGCAGGGGCCCCAGCATTTT	CASSLGRQGPQHF
TRBV4-3	.	TRBJ2-2	.	TGCGCCAGCAGCCAAGAAGCGGCGAACACCGGGGAGCTGTTTTTT	CASSQEAANTGELFF
TRBV7-8	.	TRBJ2-3	.	TGTGCCAGCAGCCCGGGGCCTTACCGCACAGATACGCAGTATTTT	CASSPGPYRTDTQYF
TRBV9	.	TRBJ2-2	TRBD2	TGTGCCAGCAGCCCACTCCCTTTAGCGGGTAGCACCGGGGAGCTGTTTTTT	CASSPLPLAGSTGELFF
TRBV7-3	few	TRBJ1-6	.	TGTGCCAGCAGCCCGATGGGGACCCCGAGCTCCTATAATTCACCCCTCCACTTT	CASSPMGTPSSYNSPLHF
TRBV7-9	.	TRBJ2-7	.	TGTGCCAGCGAAAGCTCCTACGAGCAGTACTTC	CASESSYEQYF
TRBV6-6	.	TRBJ2-7	.	TGTGCCAGCAGTTACTCGAAATTTCCGGGCTACGAGCAGTACTTC	CASSYSKFPGYEQYF
TRBV6-4	.	TRBJ2-1	.	TGTGCCAGCAGTGTCATTAATGAGCAGTTCTTC	CASSVINEQFF
TRBV9	.	TRBJ2-3	.	TGTGCCAGCATGCTAGGGTCTAGGACGAGTGATACGCAGTATTTT	CASMLGSRTSDTQYF
TRBV28	.	TRBJ2-1	.	TGTGCCAGCAGTTTAGGGGAGACATACAATGAGCAGTTCTTC	CASSLGETYNEQFF
TRBV7-6	.	TRBJ1-6	.	TGTGCCAGCAGCTTTAAGTTACAAGGACCTGCAGGAGGATCACCCCTCCACTTT	CASSFKLQGPAGGSPLHF
TRBV7-7	.	TRBJ2-5	TRBD1	TGTGCCAGCAGCTTGGGACAGGGTACGGAGACCCAGTACTTC	CASSLGQGTETQYF
TRBV7-2	few	TRBJ1-5	TRBD1	TGTGCCAGCAGCACGGGACAGGGGGAGCATCAGCCCCAGCATTTT	CASSTGQGEHQPQHF
TRBV7-6	few	TRBJ2-7	.	TGTGCCAGCAGCTTAGGGCAGGGATTGTCCTACGAGCAGTACTTC	CASSLGQGLSYEQYF
TRBV25-1	few	TRBJ2-2	.	TGTGCCAGCAGCCCGGACAGCCGGAACACCGGGGAGCTGTTTTTT	CASSPDSRNTGELFF
TRBV19	.	TRBJ1-2	TRBD1	TGTGCCAGTAGTATCGACAGGGACTATGGCTACACCTTC	CASSIDRDYGYTF
TRBV2	.	TRBJ2-3	.	TGTGCCAGCAGTGAAGCTGCAGACTCCAATACGCAGTATTTT	CASSEAADSNTQYF
TRBV20-1	.	TRBJ1-1	.	TGCAGTGCTAGATTAAACACTGAAGCTTTCTTT	CSARLNTEAFF
TRBV9	few	TRBJ1-6	.	TGTGCCAGCAGCGCACCCGGAGGGATCTATAATTCACCCCTCCACTTT	CASSAPGGIYNSPLHF
TRBV18	few	TRBJ2-3	TRBD1	TGTGCCAGCTCACCTAAGGCGACAGGGGCTAGCACAGATACGCAGTATTTT	CASSPKATGASTDTQYF
TRBV2	few	TRBJ2-3	TRBD2	TGTGCCAGCAGGTTAGGACTAGCGGGCACAGATACGCAGTATTTT	CASRLGLAGTDTQYF
TRBV7-3	.	TRBJ2-1	.	TGTGCCAGCAGCTTATCGGGGGGCCGTTACAATGAGCAGTTCTTC	CASSLSGGRYNEQFF
TRBV7-2	.	TRBJ2-5	.	TGTGCCAGCAGCAATAGAGCGATACGACAAGAGACCCAGTACTTC	CASSNRAIRQETQYF
TRBV7-2	.	TRBJ2-5	.	TGTGCCAGCAGCCTGGCGGGAATCCAAGAGACCCAGTACTTC	CASSLAGIQETQYF